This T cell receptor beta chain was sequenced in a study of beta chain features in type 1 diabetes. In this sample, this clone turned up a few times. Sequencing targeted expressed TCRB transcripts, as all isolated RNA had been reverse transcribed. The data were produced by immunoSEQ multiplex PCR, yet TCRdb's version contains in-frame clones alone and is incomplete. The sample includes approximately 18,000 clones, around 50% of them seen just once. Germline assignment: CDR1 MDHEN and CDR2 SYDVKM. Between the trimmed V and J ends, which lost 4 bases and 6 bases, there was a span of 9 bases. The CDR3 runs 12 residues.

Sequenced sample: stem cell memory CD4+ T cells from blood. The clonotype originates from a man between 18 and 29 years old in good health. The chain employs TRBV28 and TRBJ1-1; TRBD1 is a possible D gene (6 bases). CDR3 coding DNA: TGTGCCAGCAGTTCGACAGGTCCTGAAGCTTTCTTT. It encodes CASSSTGPEAFF.